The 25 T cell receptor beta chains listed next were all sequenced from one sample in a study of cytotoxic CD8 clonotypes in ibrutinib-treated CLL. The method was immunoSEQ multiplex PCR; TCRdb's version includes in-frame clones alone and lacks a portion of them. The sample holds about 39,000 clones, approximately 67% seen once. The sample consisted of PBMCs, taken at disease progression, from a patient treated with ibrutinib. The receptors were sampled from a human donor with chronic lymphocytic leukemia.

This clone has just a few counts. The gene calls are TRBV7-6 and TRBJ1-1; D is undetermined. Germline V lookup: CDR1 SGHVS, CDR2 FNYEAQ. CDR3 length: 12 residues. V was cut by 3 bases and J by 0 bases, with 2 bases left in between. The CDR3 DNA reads TGTGCCAGCAGCTTTGTGAACACTGAAGCTTTCTTT. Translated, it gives CASSFVNTEAFF.

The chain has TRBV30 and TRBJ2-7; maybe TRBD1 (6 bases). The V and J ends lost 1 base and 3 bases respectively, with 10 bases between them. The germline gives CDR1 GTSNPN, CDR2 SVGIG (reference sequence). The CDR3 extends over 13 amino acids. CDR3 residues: CAWSGLDSYEQYF. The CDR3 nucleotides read TGTGCCTGGAGTGGTTTGGACAGCTACGAGCAGTACTTC. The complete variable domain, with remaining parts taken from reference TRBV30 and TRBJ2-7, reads SQTIHQWPATLVQPVGSPLSLECTVEGTSNPNLYWYRQAAGRGLQLLFYSVGIGQISSEVPQNLSASRPQDRQFILSSKKLLLSDSGFYLCAWSGLDSYEQYFGPGTRLTVT.

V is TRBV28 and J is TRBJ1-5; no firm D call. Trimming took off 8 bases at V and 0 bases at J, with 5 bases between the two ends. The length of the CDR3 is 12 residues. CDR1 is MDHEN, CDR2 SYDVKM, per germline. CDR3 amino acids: CASADSNQPQHF. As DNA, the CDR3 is TGTGCCAGCGCCGATAGCAATCAGCCCCAGCATTTT.

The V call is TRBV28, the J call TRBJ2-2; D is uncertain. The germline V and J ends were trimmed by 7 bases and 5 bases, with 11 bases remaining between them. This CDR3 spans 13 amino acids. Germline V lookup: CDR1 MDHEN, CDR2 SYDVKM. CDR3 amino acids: CASKDGSTGELFF. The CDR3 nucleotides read TGTGCCAGCAAGGACGGTTCAACCGGGGAGCTGTTTTTT. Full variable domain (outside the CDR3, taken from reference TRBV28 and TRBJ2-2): DVKVTQSSRYLVKRTGEKVFLECVQDMDHENMFWYRQDPGLGLRLIYFSYDVKMKEKGDIPEGYSVSREKKERFSLILESASTNQTSMYLCASKDGSTGELFFGEGSRLTVL.

CDR3 amino acids: CASSQQGGNTEAFF. The DNA of the CDR3 is TGCGCCAGCAGCCAACAGGGGGGGAACACTGAAGCTTTCTTT. This chain joins TRBV10-1 and TRBJ1-1, with 8 bases matching TRBD1. This CDR3 has 14 residues. J was trimmed by 1 base and V by 6 bases; bases with no gene match: 4. In germline, CDR1 is WNHNN, CDR2 SYGVQD (reference sequence).

Here the CDR3 reads CASSQDALSGRASEQYF. The CDR3 DNA follows: TGTGCCAGCAGCCAAGATGCCCTTAGCGGGAGGGCCTCCGAGCAGTACTTC. The chain has TRBV4-2 and TRBJ2-7; 11 bases are a match to TRBD2. Trimming cost V 0 bases and J 6 bases; bases outside gene matches: 10. Germline V gene data show CDR1 as LGHNA and CDR2 as YNFKEQ. The length of the CDR3 is 17 residues.

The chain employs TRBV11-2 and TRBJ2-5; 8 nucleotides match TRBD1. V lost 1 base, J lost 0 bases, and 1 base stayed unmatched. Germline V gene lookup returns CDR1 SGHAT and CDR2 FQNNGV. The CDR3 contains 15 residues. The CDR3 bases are TGTGCCAGCAGCTTAGGGGACAGGTACCAAGAGACCCAGTACTTC. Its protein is CASSLGDRYQETQYF.

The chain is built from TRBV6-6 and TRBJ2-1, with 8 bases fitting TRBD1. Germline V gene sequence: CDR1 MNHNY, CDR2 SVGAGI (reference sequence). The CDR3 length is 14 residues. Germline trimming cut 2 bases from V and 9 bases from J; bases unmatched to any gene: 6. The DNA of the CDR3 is TGTGCCAGCAGTTACCCCGGGACAGGTGTTGAGCAGTTCTTC. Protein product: CASSYPGTGVEQFF.

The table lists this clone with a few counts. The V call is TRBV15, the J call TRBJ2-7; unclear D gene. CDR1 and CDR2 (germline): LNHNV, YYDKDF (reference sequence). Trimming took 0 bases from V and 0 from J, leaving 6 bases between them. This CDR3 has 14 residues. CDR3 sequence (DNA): TGTGCCACCAGCAGAGAAGACCTCTCCTACGAGCAGTACTTC. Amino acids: CATSREDLSYEQYF.

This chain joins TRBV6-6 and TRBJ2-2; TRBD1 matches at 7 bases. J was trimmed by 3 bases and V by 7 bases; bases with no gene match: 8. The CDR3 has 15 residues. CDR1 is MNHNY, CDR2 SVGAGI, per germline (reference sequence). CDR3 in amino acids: CASTRGQSYTGELFF. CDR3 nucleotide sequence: TGTGCCAGCACCCGGGGACAGTCATACACCGGGGAGCTGTTTTTT.

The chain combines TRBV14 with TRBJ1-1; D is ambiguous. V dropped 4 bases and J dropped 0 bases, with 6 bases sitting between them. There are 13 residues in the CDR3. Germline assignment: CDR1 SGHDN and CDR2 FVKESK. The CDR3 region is CASSPGLNTEAFF. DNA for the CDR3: TGTGCCAGCAGCCCCGGGTTGAACACTGAAGCTTTCTTT.

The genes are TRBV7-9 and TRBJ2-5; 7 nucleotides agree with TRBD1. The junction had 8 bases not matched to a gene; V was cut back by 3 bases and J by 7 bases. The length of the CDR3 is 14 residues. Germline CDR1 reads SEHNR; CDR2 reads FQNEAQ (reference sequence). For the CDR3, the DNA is TGTGCCAGCAGCTTCCCGGGACAGAGGGGGACCCAGTACTTC. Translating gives CASSFPGQRGTQYF.

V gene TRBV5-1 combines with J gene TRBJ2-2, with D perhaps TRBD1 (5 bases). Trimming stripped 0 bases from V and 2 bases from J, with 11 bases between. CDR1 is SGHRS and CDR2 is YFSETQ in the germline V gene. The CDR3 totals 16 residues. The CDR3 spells CASSLVTGPNTGELFF. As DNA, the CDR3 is TGCGCCAGCAGCTTGGTAACAGGTCCCAACACCGGGGAGCTGTTTTTT.

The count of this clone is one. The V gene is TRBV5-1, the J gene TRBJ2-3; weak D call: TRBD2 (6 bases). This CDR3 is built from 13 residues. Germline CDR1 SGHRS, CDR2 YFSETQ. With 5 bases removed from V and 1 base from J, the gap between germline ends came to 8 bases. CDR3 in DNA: TGCGCCAGCAGACCGGGGGGCACAGATACGCAGTATTTT. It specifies CASRPGGTDTQYF. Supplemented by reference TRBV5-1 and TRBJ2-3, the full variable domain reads KAGVTQTPRYLIKTRGQQVTLSCSPISGHRSVSWYQQTPGQGLQFLFEYFSETQRNKGNFPGRFSGRQFSNSRSEMNVSTLELGDSALYLCASRPGGTDTQYFGPGTRLTVL.

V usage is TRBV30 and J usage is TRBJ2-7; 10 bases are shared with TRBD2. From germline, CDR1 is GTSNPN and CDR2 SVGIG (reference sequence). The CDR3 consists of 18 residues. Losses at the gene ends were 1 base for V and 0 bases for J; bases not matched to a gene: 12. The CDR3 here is CAWSEGFLAGVGSYEQYF. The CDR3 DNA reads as TGTGCCTGGAGTGAAGGGTTCCTAGCGGGAGTGGGCTCCTACGAGCAGTACTTC.

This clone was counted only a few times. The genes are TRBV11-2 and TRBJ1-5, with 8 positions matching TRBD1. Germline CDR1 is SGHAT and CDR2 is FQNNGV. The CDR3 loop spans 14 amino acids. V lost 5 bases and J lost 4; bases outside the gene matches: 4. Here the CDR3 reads CASSARQGNQPQHF. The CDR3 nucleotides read TGTGCCAGCAGCGCGCGACAGGGGAATCAGCCCCAGCATTTT.

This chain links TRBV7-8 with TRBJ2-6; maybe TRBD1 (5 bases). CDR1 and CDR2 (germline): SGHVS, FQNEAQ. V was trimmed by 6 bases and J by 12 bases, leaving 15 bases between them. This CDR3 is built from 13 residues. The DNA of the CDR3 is TGTGCCAGCAGAGGGGTAGGGCCCCTCGTCCTGACTTTC. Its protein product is CASRGVGPLVLTF.

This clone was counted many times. CDR3: CASSQSWGAGNQPQHF. The CDR3 nucleotides read TGTGCCAGTAGCCAGTCTTGGGGTGCGGGCAATCAGCCCCAGCATTTT. The chain joins TRBV19 to TRBJ1-5, with D hard to call. CDR1 LNHDA and CDR2 SQIVND come from the germline V gene (reference sequence). The CDR3 consists of 16 residues. The V gene lost 6 bases and the J gene lost 2 bases, with 17 bases spanning the gap.

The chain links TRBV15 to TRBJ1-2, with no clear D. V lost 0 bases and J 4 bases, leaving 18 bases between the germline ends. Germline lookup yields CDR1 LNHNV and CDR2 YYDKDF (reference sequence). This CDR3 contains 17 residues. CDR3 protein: CATSREAVRNQFYGYTF. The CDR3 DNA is TGTGCCACCAGCAGAGAAGCGGTCAGGAACCAATTCTATGGCTACACCTTC.

CDR3 in DNA: TGTGCCAGCAGCTTGGGGTACTACGAGCAGTACTTC. Its protein product is CASSLGYYEQYF. This sequence joins TRBV11-2 and TRBJ2-7; D is unresolved. The germline V gene encodes CDR1 SGHAT and CDR2 FQNNGV. Trimming left V 3 bases short and J 3 bases short, with 6 bases between. The CDR3 has 12 amino acids.

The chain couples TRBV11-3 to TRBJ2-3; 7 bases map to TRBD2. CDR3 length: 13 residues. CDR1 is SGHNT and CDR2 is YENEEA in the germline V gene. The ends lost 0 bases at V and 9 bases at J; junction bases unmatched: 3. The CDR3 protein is CASSLDASGTQYF. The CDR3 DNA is TGTGCCAGCAGCTTAGATGCTAGCGGAACGCAGTATTTT.

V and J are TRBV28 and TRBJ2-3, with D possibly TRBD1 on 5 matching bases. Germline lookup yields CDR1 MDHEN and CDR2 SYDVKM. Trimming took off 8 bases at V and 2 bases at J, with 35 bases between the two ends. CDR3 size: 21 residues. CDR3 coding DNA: TGTGCCAGCCCCAGCAGACCTGTATACTCGAAGGACAAATTAGCCACAGATACGCAGTATTTT. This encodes CASPSRPVYSKDKLATDTQYF.

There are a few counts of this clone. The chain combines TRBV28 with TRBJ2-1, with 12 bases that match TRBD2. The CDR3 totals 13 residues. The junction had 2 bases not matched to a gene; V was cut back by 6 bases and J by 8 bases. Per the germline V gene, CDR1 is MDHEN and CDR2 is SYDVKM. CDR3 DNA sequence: TGTGCCAGCAGGACTAGCGGGAGCCATGAGCAGTTCTTC. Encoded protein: CASRTSGSHEQFF.

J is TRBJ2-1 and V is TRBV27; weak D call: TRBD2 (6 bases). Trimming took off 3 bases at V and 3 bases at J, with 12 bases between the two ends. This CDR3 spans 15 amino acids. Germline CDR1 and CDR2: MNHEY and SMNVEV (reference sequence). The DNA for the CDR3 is TGTGCCAGCAGTTTGGAGGGACCCAACTACAATGAGCAGTTCTTC. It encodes CASSLEGPNYNEQFF.

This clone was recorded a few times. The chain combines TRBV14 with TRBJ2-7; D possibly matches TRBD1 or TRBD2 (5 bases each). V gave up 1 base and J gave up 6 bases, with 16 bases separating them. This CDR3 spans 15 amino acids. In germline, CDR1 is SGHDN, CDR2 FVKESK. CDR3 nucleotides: TGTGCCAGCAGCCAAGTTTCGGGGCCCCTTGCCGAGCAGTACTTC. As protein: CASSQVSGPLAEQYF.